This TCR beta chain was observed in a study of blood T cells in healthy people across ages (dated by TCRdb to between 2015 and 2016). The study in broad terms: In model experiments, template switching captured about one uniquely barcoded TCR beta cDNA molecule for every two T cells. For two donors (one aged 18 to 29 and one aged 80 or older), the study analyzed two additional independent replicas of 1 million unique cDNA reads from the same blood draw. To avoid experimental bias, donors of different ages were randomly spread across the sequencing lanes. To track age-related changes in TCR beta repertoire diversity, the study relied on deep sequencing normalized with unique cDNA molecular identifiers. Donors were grouped into four age groups: young (average 16 years), middle-aged (roughly 37), aged (around 62) and long-lived (just over 80). On the study overall, not on this receptor specifically: Bulk unsorted PBMC profiling prevented conclusive comparison of naive and antigen-experienced compartments. Observed TCR beta diversity per million T cells fell roughly linearly with age, and a significant reduction was already apparent by age roughly 40. The CMV infection status of donors was not known, potentially confounding age-related changes in expanded clonotypes. There was a strong correlation between observed TCR beta diversity and the percentage of naive T cells measured by flow cytometry. Compared with the aged group, more naive CD4+ T cells, fewer expanded clones and increased TCR diversity were shown by the long-lived group, suggesting age selection. Estimates of total diversity from one million sequenced T cells were regarded as lower bounds and underestimates.

The library relied on 5' RACE. The second PCR ran for about 6 to 11 cycles and used a J-beta primer mix along with a sample-barcoded 5' primer. A unique molecular identifier was introduced onto each TCR beta cDNA molecule by a template-switch 5' adaptor carrying 12 random nucleotides. Each sample yielded at least 2.5 million CDR3-containing paired-end reads. First-strand cDNA was synthesized from all RNA with the Mint cDNA synthesis kit, primed by a TRBC-specific oligonucleotide. All cDNA was treated with uracil-DNA glycosylase and then went through a first 18-cycle PCR with the universal primers M1SS and BC2_uni_R. The paper's processing steps were these. Normalization of each sample was performed by random selection of 1 million high-quality reads, each carrying a distinct molecular identifier. Reads with shared molecular identifiers were discarded instead of being binned into consensus sequences. CDR3 identification, clonotype clustering and error correction used MiTCR with a Q25 quality threshold and the strictest error-elimination algorithm. A nonparametric unseen species model with Euler transformation was used to estimate a lower bound on total TCR beta diversity. TCRdb reprocessing: public reads trimmed at Q25 with fastp, clones called with MiXCR, in-frame beta chains kept. Here each entry gathers all rows of one CDR3 protein and keeps the most common genes and DNA. The V and J calls and clone size are TCRdb's, not the authors'. In this sample the table shows some 1,800,000 distinct CDR3 sequences, about two fifths of which occur a single time. 20% to 25% of the sample is taken by the ten largest.

The CDR3 contains 14 residues, cysteine and phenylalanine counted. Only CDR3 DNA remains: 42 bases, in frame from the first base. Trimming costs V 5 bases and J 1 base, and their ends lie 11 bases apart. Based on the germline V gene (reference sequence), the CDR1 and CDR2 sequences are SEHNR and FQNEAQ. The 39 donors, aged roughly 6 to 90 years, were systemically healthy Caucasian individuals from Russia. Each donor gave 8 to 10 milliliters of peripheral blood, drawn into EDTA-treated Vacutainer tubes. Ficoll-Paque density-gradient centrifugation was used to isolate PBMCs, with at least 7 million obtained per sample. Total RNA was extracted from PBMCs with Trizol reagent, with at least 6 micrograms obtained per sample. Naive CD45RAhigh/CD27high T cell percentages were measured by flow cytometry on a PBMC aliquot from every donor. About this clonotype: Its antigen target is currently unknown. Within one base of it there is no much larger clone, and no base qualities were kept.

Sequencing was performed on blood. The receptor's source is a human donor in good health. The rearranged chain carries TRBV7-9 and TRBJ2-5; the D gene could be TRBD1 or TRBD2, each one agreeing over 5 bases. The CDR3 amino acid sequence is: CASSAEGLQETQYF. The nucleotide sequence reads as follows: TGTGCCAGCAGCGCAGAGGGGCTCCAAGAGACCCAGTACTTC.